The 22 T cell receptor beta chains in this list originate from one sample, sequenced in a study of control samples from healthy donors and cancer patients (dated by TCRdb to 2018 to 2021). The protocol used for the library was the immunoSEQ multiplex PCR assay. TCRdb provides this immuneACCESS table in a form limited to in-frame rearrangements. Some clones are lacking; in checked studies, under half of them reflect an unresolved V gene, and why the rest are absent is not known. The sample table lists 200,000 to 250,000 clones, around 94% of them with a count of one. The ten top clones hold approximately 1.6% of the sample. Sequencing was done on a sample of blood. The receptors derive from a man aged 45-60 years in good health.

The V gene is TRBV3-1 (or the pseudogene TRBV3-2), the J gene TRBJ2-3; a weak D match, TRBD2 (5 bases). The CDR3 totals 13 residues. Between the trimmed V and J ends, which lost 1 base and 6 bases, there was a span of 8 bases. Looked up from germline, CDR1 is LGHDT and CDR2 is YNNKEL (reference sequence). CDR3 nucleotides: TGTGCCAGCAGCCAAGCCGGCGGGGATACGCAGTATTTT. This encodes CASSQAGGDTQYF.

The chain recombines TRBV20-1 with TRBJ1-1, with 7 nucleotides matching TRBD1. J was trimmed by 12 bases and V by 1 base; bases with no gene match: 5. This CDR3 comprises 11 residues. The germline gives CDR1 DFQATT, CDR2 SNEGSKA (reference sequence). The CDR3 nucleotides read TGCAGTGCTAGAGGACAGGGCCAGACTTTCTTT. It specifies CSARGQGQTFF.

The gene calls are TRBV6-5 and TRBJ1-6; tentatively, D is TRBD1 (5 bases). This CDR3 has 13 amino acids. Germline CDR1 reads MNHEY; CDR2 reads SVGAGI. The V end was cut by 6 bases, the J end by 6 bases, with 9 bases between. The CDR3 DNA reads as TGTGCCAGCAGACAGGAGATTAATTCACCCCTCCACTTT. Residues: CASRQEINSPLHF.

The chain employs TRBV2 and TRBJ1-6; D gene ambiguous. Germline V gene sequence: CDR1 SNHLY, CDR2 FYNNEI. V lost 4 bases to trimming and J lost 7 bases, with 11 bases between them. The CDR3 runs to 14 residues. The DNA of the CDR3 is TGTGCCAGCAGTGTTGCCAAGGTCAATTCACCCCTCCACTTT. Translation: CASSVAKVNSPLHF.

In this sample, this clone turned up a few times. The chain couples TRBV28 to TRBJ1-2; no reliable D call. The V gene lost 5 bases and the J gene lost 4 bases, with 20 bases spanning the gap. CDR3 size: 16 residues. The germline V gene encodes CDR1 MDHEN and CDR2 SYDVKM. CDR3 in amino acids: CASSQITGDGFYGYTF. In nucleotides, the CDR3 is TGTGCCAGCAGTCAAATTACGGGAGACGGGTTCTATGGCTACACCTTC.

The V and J genes are TRBV29-1 and TRBJ1-1, with D unclear. The CDR3 consists of 12 residues. The germline CDR1 and CDR2 sequences are SQVTM and ANQGSEA. V lost 6 bases to trimming and J lost 1 base, with 9 bases between them. CDR3 protein: CSVKSGNTEAFF. CDR3 nucleotides: TGCAGCGTGAAGTCAGGGAACACTGAAGCTTTCTTT.

The J gene is TRBJ1-2, the V gene TRBV28; 7 bases map to TRBD1. CDR1 and CDR2 (germline): MDHEN, SYDVKM. V lost 6 bases, J lost 3 bases, and 4 bases stayed unmatched. This CDR3 has 13 amino acids. CDR3 loop: CASSRTGYYGYTF. The CDR3 nucleotides are TGTGCCAGCAGCCGGACAGGATACTATGGCTACACCTTC.

The CDR3 DNA reads TGTGCCACCAGTGATTCTAACAGGGGGCCGAAACTGTTTTTT. Amino acid sequence: CATSDSNRGPKLFF. The rearrangement uses TRBV24-1 and TRBJ1-4; 9 nucleotides align to TRBD1. The germline gives CDR1 KGHDR, CDR2 SFDVKD. The J segment lost 11 bases and the V segment lost 2 bases, leaving 5 bases of the junction unmatched. The CDR3 covers 14 residues.

In DNA, the CDR3 is TGTGCCAGCTCACCCGGACAGGGCGGTGAGCAGTTCTTC. Its protein is CASSPGQGGEQFF. V is TRBV18 and J is TRBJ2-1, with TRBD1 matching over 8 bases. The length of the CDR3 is 13 residues. Germline V gene lookup returns CDR1 KGHSH and CDR2 LQKENI. The V gene end was trimmed by 3 bases and the J gene end by 9 bases; junction bases not matched to a gene: 4.

The chain uses TRBV28 and TRBJ2-2; 12 bases are shared with TRBD1. Germline trimming cut 0 bases from V and 5 bases from J; bases unmatched to any gene: 4. The CDR3 has 17 residues. From germline, CDR1 is MDHEN and CDR2 SYDVKM. CDR3 DNA: TGTGCCAGCAGTTTATGGGGACAGGGGGCCGGTACCGGGGAGCTGTTTTTT. Translated, it gives CASSLWGQGAGTGELFF.

The rearrangement links TRBV18 to TRBJ1-6, with D maybe TRBD1 (6 bases). V was pared by 5 bases and J by 8 bases, with 16 bases between. CDR1 is KGHSH and CDR2 is LQKENI in the germline V gene. There are 15 residues in the CDR3. DNA of the CDR3: TGTGCCAGCTCAACAGGGATAACCCCCGATTCACCCCTCCACTTT. Protein product: CASSTGITPDSPLHF.

The chain has TRBV5-8 and TRBJ2-7, with D possibly being TRBD2 (5 bases). The CDR3 has 13 amino acids. Per the germline V gene, CDR1 is SGHTS and CDR2 is YDEGEE. V dropped 2 bases and J dropped 7 bases, with 13 bases sitting between them. CDR3 DNA sequence: TGTGCCAGCAGCTTTACAGCGCGGGTGGAGCAGTACTTC. Its translation is CASSFTARVEQYF.

The chain uses TRBV5-1 and TRBJ1-2, with 9 nucleotides matching TRBD1. The germline CDR1 and CDR2 sequences are SGHRS and YFSETQ. The CDR3 length is 16 residues. V lost 4 bases and J lost 8; bases outside the gene matches: 15. The CDR3 is CASSQGQGFASGGYTF. The DNA of the CDR3 is TGCGCCAGCAGCCAGGGACAGGGATTCGCATCTGGGGGCTACACCTTC.

V is TRBV12-3 or TRBV12-4 and J is TRBJ2-7; D uncertain. The CDR3 length is 13 residues. Trimming took off 0 bases at V and 5 bases at J, with 8 bases between the two ends. DNA for the CDR3: TGTGCCAGCAGTTTAGCGATAGGCCACGAGCAGTACTTC. Residues: CASSLAIGHEQYF.

The chain is built from TRBV5-1 and TRBJ1-1; D not certain. This CDR3 contains 15 residues. V lost 2 bases and J 1 base, leaving 12 bases between the germline ends. CDR1 and CDR2 from the germline V gene are SGHRS and YFSETQ. CDR3 residues: CASSLPGRANTEAFF. The DNA of the CDR3 is TGCGCCAGCAGCTTACCTGGACGGGCGAACACTGAAGCTTTCTTT.

The chain links TRBV7-2 to TRBJ2-1, with D possibly matching TRBD2 (6 bases). The V end was cut by 0 bases, the J end by 12 bases, with 12 bases between. Germline V gene data show CDR1 as SGHTA and CDR2 as FQGNSA. CDR3 length: 13 residues. CDR3 loop: CASSLAVRRGQFF. In DNA form, the CDR3 reads TGTGCCAGCAGCTTAGCGGTCAGGCGGGGGCAGTTCTTC.

V gene TRBV28 combines with J gene TRBJ1-4; 7 bases are shared with TRBD1. The ends lost 5 bases at V and 7 bases at J; junction bases unmatched: 10. The CDR3 is 15 residues long. Germline-derived CDR1 and CDR2 are MDHEN and SYDVKM. CDR3: CASSATGTVGEKLFF. As DNA, the CDR3 is TGTGCCAGCAGTGCAACCGGGACAGTGGGTGAAAAACTGTTTTTT.

The genes are TRBV6-5 and TRBJ1-1; perhaps TRBD1 as D (5 bases). CDR1 is MNHEY and CDR2 is SVGAGI in the germline V gene. The CDR3 runs 14 residues. Trimming removed 0 bases from V and 11 bases from J, with 16 bases in between. CDR3 nucleotide sequence: TGTGCCAGCAGTTACTCCCTCACTCCGGAGGGGGCTTTCTTT. The encoded protein is CASSYSLTPEGAFF.

Note on this clone: Other DNA sequences of this sample code for an identical CDR3. The rearrangement joins TRBV2 to TRBJ1-5, with TRBD1 as a possible D gene (6 bases). This CDR3 region has 13 residues. The V gene lost 11 bases and the J gene lost 0 bases, with 11 bases spanning the gap. CDR1 and CDR2 (germline): SNHLY, FYNNEI. The CDR3 DNA is TGTGCCTCGAGGGGGGATAGCAATCAGCCCCAGCATTTT. It specifies CASRGDSNQPQHF.

V is TRBV28 and J is TRBJ1-5; the D gene is possibly TRBD1 (6 bases). CDR1 is MDHEN and CDR2 is SYDVKM in the germline V gene. This CDR3 has 14 amino acids. The V gene lost 6 bases and the J gene lost 3 bases, with 12 bases spanning the gap. The CDR3 region has the DNA TGTGCCAGCAGCCGGGGGGCAGCCAATCAGCCCCAGCATTTT. This codes for CASSRGAANQPQHF. Combining the CDR3 with reference TRBV28 and TRBJ1-5 gives the whole variable domain DVKVTQSSRYLVKRTGEKVFLECVQDMDHENMFWYRQDPGLGLRLIYFSYDVKMKEKGDIPEGYSVSREKKERFSLILESASTNQTSMYLCASSRGAANQPQHFGDGTRLSIL.

This sequence joins TRBV13 and TRBJ2-3; D remains unclear. Germline V gene sequence: CDR1 PRHDT, CDR2 FYEKMQ (reference sequence). The V and J ends lost 5 bases and 0 bases respectively, with 9 bases between them. This CDR3 region has 14 residues. The CDR3 loop is CASSGGSSTDTQYF. The CDR3 DNA reads TGTGCCAGCAGCGGTGGCTCTAGCACAGATACGCAGTATTTT.

The CDR3 nucleotides are TGTGCCAGCAGCTCCCAAATCTCTGGAAACACCATATATTTT. It codes for CASSSQISGNTIYF. The chain carries TRBV7-2 and TRBJ1-3, with D unresolved. This CDR3 comprises 14 residues. Trimming stripped 4 bases from V and 0 bases from J, with 7 bases between. The germline CDR1 and CDR2 sequences are SGHTA and FQGNSA.